This T cell receptor (beta chain) was documented in a study of CD8 T cells in Susac syndrome. The sequenced target, TCR beta, came from blood CD8+ and CD4+ T cells. Controls matched for age and sex were healthy donors. RNA totalling about 0.45 to 1 ug underwent reverse transcription with random hexamers. Amplification of TCR beta CDR3 by immunoSEQ multiplex PCR spanned 54 Vbeta and 13 Jbeta. TCRdb ran MiXCR on the immunoSEQ multiplex PCR reads and lists one entry per CDR3 protein. Among 120,000 or so distinct CDR3 sequences, about 95% were seen once, and the ten largest hold roughly 0.11%. This CDR3 is 12 amino acids long. Germline V gene sequence: CDR1 MDHEN, CDR2 SYDVKM. Trimming removed 6 bases at V and 7 bases at J, with 13 bases between. This clonotype has just one count.

The TCR was taken from a human donor in good health. The specimen was CD4+ T cells from PBMCs. This chain joins TRBV28 and TRBJ2-7; D possibly corresponds to TRBD2 (5 bases). The CDR3 here is CASSRLRGEQYF. The CDR3 bases are TGTGCCAGCAGCCGACTCCGGGGTGAGCAGTACTTC.